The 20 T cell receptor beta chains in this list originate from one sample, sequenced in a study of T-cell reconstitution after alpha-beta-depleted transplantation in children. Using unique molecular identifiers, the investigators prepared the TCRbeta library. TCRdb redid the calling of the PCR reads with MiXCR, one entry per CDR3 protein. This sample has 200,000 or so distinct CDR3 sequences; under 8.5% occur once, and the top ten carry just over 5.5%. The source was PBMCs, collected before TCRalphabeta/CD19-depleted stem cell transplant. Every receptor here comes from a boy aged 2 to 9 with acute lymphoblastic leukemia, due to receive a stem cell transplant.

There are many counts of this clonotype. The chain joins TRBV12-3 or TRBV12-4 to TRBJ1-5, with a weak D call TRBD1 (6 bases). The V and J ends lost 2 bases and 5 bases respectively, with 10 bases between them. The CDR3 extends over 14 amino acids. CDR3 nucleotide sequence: TGTGCCAGCAGTTTAACAGGGACCCATCAGCCCCAGCATTTT. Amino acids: CASSLTGTHQPQHF.

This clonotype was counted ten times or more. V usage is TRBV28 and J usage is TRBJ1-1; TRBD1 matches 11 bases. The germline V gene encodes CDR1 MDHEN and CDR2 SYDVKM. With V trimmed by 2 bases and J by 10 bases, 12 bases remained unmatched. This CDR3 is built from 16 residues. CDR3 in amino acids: CASSLKGQGARLIAFF. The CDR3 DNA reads TGTGCCAGCAGTTTAAAAGGACAGGGGGCGAGGTTGATAGCTTTCTTT. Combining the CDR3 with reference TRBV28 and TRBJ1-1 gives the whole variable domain DVKVTQSSRYLVKRTGEKVFLECVQDMDHENMFWYRQDPGLGLRLIYFSYDVKMKEKGDIPEGYSVSREKKERFSLILESASTNQTSMYLCASSLKGQGARLIAFFGQGTRLTVV.

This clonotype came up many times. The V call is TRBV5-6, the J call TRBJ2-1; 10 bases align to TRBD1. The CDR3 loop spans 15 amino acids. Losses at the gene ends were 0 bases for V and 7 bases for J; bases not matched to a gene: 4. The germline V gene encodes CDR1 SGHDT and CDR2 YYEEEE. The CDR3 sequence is CASSLDSGQGNEQFF. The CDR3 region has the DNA TGTGCCAGCAGCTTGGACTCGGGACAGGGGAATGAGCAGTTCTTC. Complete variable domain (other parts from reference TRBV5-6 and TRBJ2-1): DAGVTQSPTHLIKTRGQQVTLRCSPKSGHDTVSWYQQALGQGPQFIFQYYEEEERQRGNFPDRFSGHQFPNYSSELNVNALLLGDSALYLCASSLDSGQGNEQFFGPGTRLTVL.

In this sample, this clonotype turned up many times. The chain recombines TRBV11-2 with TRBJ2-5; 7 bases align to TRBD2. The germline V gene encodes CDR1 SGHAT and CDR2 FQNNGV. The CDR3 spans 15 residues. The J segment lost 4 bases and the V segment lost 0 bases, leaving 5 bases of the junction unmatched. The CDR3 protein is CASSLELASVETQYF. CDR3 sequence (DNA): TGTGCCAGCAGCTTAGAACTAGCGTCTGTAGAGACCCAGTACTTC.

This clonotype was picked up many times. DNA for the CDR3: TGTGCCAGCAGCCAGGCCATCCAGGAGCAGTACTTC. Amino acid sequence: CASSQAIQEQYF. The chain couples TRBV7-9 to TRBJ2-7; D ambiguous. The V end lost 5 bases, the J end lost 7 bases, and 12 bases lay between the germline ends. Looked up from germline, CDR1 is SEHNR and CDR2 is FQNEAQ (reference sequence). The CDR3 has 12 amino acids.

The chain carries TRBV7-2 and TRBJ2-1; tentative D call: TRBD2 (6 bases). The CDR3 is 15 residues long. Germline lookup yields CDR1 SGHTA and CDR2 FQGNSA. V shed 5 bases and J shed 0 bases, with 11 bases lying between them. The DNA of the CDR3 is TGTGCCAGCAGCCAAACTAGCTCCTCCTACAATGAGCAGTTCTTC. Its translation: CASSQTSSSYNEQFF.

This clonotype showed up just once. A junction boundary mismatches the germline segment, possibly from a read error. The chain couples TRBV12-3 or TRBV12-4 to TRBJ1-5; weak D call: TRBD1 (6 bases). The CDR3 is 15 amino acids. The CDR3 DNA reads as TGTGCCAGCAGACCCACAGGGACTAGCAATCATCCCCAGCATTTT. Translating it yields CASRPTGTSNHPQHF.

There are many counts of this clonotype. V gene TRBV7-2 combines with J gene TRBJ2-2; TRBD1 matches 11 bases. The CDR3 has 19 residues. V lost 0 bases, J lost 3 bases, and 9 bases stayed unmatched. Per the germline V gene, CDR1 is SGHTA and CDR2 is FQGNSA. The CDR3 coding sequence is TGTGCCAGCAGCTTAGCGCGGACAGGGGGCAATTTGGACACCGGGGAGCTGTTTTTT. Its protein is CASSLARTGGNLDTGELFF.

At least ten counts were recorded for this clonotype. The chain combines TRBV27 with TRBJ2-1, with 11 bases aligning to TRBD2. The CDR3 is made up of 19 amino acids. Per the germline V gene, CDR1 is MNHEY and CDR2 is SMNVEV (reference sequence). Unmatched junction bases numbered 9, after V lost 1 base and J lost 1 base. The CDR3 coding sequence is TGTGCCAGCAGTTTATGGCCCCCGACTAGCGGGAATTCCTACAATGAGCAGTTCTTC. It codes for CASSLWPPTSGNSYNEQFF.

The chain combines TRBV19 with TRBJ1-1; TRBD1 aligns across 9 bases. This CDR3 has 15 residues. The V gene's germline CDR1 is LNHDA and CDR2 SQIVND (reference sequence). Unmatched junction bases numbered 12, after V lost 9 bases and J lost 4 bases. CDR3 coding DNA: TGTGCCAGCCTCACCGGACAGGGGCAGCGCACTGAAGCTTTCTTT. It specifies CASLTGQGQRTEAFF.

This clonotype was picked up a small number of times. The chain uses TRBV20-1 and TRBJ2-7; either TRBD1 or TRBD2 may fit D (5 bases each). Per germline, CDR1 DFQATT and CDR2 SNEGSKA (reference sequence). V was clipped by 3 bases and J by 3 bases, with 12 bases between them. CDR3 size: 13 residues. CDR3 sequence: CSARGDLNYEQYF. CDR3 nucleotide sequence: TGCAGTGCTAGGGGGGACCTCAACTACGAGCAGTACTTC.

In nucleotides, the CDR3 is TGTGCCAGCTCAAGGGCCTCCTATGAAAAACTGTTTTTT. Translating gives CASSRASYEKLFF. The chain couples TRBV18 to TRBJ1-4; D gene unclear. The CDR3 has 13 amino acids. V was shortened by 5 bases and J by 6 bases, with 10 bases between the two germline ends. The V gene's germline CDR1 is KGHSH and CDR2 LQKENI. The whole variable domain, filled in from reference TRBV18 and TRBJ1-4, reads NAGVMQNPRHLVRRRGQEARLRCSPMKGHSHVYWYRQLPEEGLKFMVYLQKENIIDESGMPKERFSAEFPKEGPSILRIQQVVRGDSAAYFCASSRASYEKLFFGSGTQLSVL.

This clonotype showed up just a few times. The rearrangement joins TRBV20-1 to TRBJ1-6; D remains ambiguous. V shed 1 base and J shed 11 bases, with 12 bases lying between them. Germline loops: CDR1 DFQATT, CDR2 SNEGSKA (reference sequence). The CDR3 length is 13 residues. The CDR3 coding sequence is TGCAGTGCTAGAGTTTCGGGGAGTCCACCCCTCCACTTT. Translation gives CSARVSGSPPLHF.

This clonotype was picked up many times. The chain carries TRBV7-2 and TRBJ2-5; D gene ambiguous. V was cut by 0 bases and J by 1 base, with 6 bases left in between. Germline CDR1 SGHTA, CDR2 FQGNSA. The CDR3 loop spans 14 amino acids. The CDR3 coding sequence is TGTGCCAGCAGCTTAGCGCGCAGCCAAGAGACCCAGTACTTC. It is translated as CASSLARSQETQYF.

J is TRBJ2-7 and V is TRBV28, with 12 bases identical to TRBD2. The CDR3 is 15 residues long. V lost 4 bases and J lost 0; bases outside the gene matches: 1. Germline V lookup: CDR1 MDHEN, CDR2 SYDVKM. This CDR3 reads CASSSLAGGSYEQYF. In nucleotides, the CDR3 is TGTGCCAGCAGTTCACTAGCGGGGGGCTCCTACGAGCAGTACTTC.

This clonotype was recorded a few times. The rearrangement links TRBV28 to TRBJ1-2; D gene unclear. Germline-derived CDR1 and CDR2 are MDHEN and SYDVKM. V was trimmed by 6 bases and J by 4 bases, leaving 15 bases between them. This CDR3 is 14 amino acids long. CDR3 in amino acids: CASRLKGEFYGYTF. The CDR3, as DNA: TGTGCCAGCAGGCTTAAGGGTGAATTCTATGGCTACACCTTC.

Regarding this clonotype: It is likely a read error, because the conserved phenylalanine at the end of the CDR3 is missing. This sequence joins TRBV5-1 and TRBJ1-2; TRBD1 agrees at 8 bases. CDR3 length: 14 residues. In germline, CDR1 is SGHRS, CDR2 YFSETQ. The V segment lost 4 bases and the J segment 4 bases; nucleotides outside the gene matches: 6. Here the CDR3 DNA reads TGCGCCAGCAGCGACCAGGGGGCTGTCTATGGCTACACCTCC. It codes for CASSDQGAVYGYTS.

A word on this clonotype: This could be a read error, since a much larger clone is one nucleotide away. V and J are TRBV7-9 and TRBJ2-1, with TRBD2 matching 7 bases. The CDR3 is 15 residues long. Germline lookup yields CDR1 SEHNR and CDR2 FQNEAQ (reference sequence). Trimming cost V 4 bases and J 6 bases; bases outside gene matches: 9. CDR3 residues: CASSSGGGAPNEQFF. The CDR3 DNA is TGTGCCAGCAGCTCGGGGGGAGGAGCGCCCAATGAGCAGTTCTTC.

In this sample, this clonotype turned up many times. CDR3 DNA: TGTGCCACCAAACTCGGGAACACTGAAGCTTTCTTT. Translated: CATKLGNTEAFF. The gene calls are TRBV6-2 or TRBV6-3 and TRBJ1-1; D uncertain. The CDR3 loop spans 12 amino acids. V lost 10 bases, J lost 1 base, and 10 bases lay in between. CDR1 and CDR2 (germline): MNHEY, SVGEGT.

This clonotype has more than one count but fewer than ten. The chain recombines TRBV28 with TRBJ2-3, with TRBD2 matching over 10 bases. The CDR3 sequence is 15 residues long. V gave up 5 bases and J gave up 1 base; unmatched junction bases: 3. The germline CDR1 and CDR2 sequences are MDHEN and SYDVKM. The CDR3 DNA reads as TGTGCCAGCAGTGGGACTAGCGCCCGCACAGATACGCAGTATTTT. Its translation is CASSGTSARTDTQYF.